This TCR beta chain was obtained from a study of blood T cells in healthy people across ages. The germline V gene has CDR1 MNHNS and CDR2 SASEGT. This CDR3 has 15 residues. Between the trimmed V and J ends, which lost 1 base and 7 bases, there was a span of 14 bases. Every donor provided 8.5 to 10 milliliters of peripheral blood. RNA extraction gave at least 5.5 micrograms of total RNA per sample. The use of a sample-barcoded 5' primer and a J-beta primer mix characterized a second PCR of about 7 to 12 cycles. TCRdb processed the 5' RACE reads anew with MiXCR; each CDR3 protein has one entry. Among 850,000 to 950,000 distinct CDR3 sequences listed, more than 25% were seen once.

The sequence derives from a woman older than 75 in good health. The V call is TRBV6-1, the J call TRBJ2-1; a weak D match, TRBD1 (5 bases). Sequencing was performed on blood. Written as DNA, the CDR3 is TGTGCCAGCAGTGAAGGCGGCAGGGTCGGGAATGAGCAGTTCTTC. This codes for CASSEGGRVGNEQFF.